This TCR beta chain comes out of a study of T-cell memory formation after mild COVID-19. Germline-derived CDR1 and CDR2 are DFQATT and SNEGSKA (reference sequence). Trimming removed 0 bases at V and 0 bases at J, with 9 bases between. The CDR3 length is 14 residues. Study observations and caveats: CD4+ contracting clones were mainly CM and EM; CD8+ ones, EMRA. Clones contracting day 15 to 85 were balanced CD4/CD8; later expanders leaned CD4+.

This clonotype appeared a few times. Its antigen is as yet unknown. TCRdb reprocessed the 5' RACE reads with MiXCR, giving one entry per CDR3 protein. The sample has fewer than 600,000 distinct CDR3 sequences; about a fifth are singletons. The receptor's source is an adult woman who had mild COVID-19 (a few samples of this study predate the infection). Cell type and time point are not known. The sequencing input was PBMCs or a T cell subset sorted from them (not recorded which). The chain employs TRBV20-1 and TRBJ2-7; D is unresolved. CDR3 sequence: CSARDFPDSYEQYF. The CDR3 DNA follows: TGCAGTGCTAGAGATTTTCCGGACTCCTACGAGCAGTACTTC.